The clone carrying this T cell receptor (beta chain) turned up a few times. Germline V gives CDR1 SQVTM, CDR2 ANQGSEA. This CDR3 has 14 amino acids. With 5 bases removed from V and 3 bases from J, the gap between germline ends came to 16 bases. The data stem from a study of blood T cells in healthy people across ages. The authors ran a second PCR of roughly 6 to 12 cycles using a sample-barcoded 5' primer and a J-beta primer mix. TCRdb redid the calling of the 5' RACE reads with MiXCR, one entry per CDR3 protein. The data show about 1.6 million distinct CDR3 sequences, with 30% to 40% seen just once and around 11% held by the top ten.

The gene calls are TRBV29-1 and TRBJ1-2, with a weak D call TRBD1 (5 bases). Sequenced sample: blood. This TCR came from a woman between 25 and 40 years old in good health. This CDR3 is CSVPGGPRDYGYTF. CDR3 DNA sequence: TGCAGCGTTCCTGGGGGACCAAGGGACTATGGCTACACCTTC.